A single sample is the source of the 24 T cell receptor beta chains below, sequenced in a study of control samples from healthy donors and cancer patients. Clones were read by immunoSEQ multiplex PCR, and TCRdb kept only the in-frame ones, dropping some. Recorded for this sample: fewer than 200,000 clones. The sample taken for sequencing was blood. These receptors were taken from a woman in her 30s in good health.

The CDR3 DNA reads as TGTGCCAGCACCCCCCGCAGGACAGTCATGAACACTGAAGCTTTCTTT. Its protein product is CASTPRRTVMNTEAFF. The rearrangement joins TRBV9 to TRBJ1-1, with D possibly being TRBD1 (6 bases). In germline, CDR1 is SGDLS, CDR2 YYNGEE. Trimming took 6 bases from V and 0 from J, leaving 18 bases between them. This CDR3 is 16 amino acids long.

The chain has TRBV7-3 and TRBJ1-1, with 7 bases lining up with TRBD1. The germline CDR1 and CDR2 sequences are SGHTA and FQGTGA. V shed 3 bases, J shed 2 bases, and the junction held 3 bases outside the gene matches. The CDR3 is 14 residues long. The CDR3 is CASSLGQINTEAFF. Here the CDR3 DNA reads TGTGCCAGCAGCTTGGGACAGATCAACACTGAAGCTTTCTTT. Supplemented by reference TRBV7-3 and TRBJ1-1, the full variable domain reads GAGVSQTPSNKVTEKGKYVELRCDPISGHTALYWYRQSLGQGPEFLIYFQGTGAADDSGLPNDRFFAVRPEGSVSTLKIQRTERGDSAVYLCASSLGQINTEAFFGQGTRLTVV.

This rearrangement joins TRBV4-1 to TRBJ1-4; D unclear. Deletions cut 1 base from V and 2 bases from J, with 8 bases between. This CDR3 region has 15 residues. Germline V gene lookup returns CDR1 MGHRA and CDR2 YSYEKL. CDR3 bases: TGCGCCAGCAGCCAAGTATGGTTGACTAATGAAAAACTGTTTTTT. Residues: CASSQVWLTNEKLFF.

The genes are TRBV7-3 and TRBJ2-7, with D maybe TRBD1 (5 bases). Trimming took off 4 bases at V and 2 bases at J, with 12 bases between the two ends. This CDR3 is built from 14 residues. Per germline, CDR1 SGHTA and CDR2 FQGTGA. CDR3 DNA sequence: TGTGCCAGCAGCTCGAGCGACAGTCCCTACGAGCAGTACTTC. Its translation: CASSSSDSPYEQYF.

This rearrangement joins TRBV7-6 to TRBJ2-7; 8 nucleotides line up with TRBD1. The J segment lost 3 bases and the V segment lost 5 bases, leaving 21 bases of the junction unmatched. Per germline, CDR1 SGHVS and CDR2 FNYEAQ. The CDR3 runs 19 residues. In DNA, the CDR3 is TGTGCCAGCAGCCCGTTCCCAGGGGGCTTGTTCCTCAACGACTACGAGCAGTACTTC. Protein: CASSPFPGGLFLNDYEQYF. The variable domain in full, completed from reference TRBV7-6 and TRBJ2-7, reads GAGVSQSPRYKVTKRGQDVALRCDPISGHVSLYWYRQALGQGPEFLTYFNYEAQQDKSGLPNDRFSAERPEGSISTLTIQRTEQRDSAMYRCASSPFPGGLFLNDYEQYFGPGTRLTVT.

The rearrangement joins TRBV6-4 to TRBJ2-3; 11 bases are shared with TRBD1. This CDR3 has 15 amino acids. The V segment lost 5 bases and the J segment 3 bases; nucleotides outside the gene matches: 4. The germline V gene encodes CDR1 MRHNA and CDR2 SNTAGT. The CDR3 loop reads CASSLGTGGTDTQYF. The DNA for the CDR3 is TGTGCCAGCAGTCTCGGGACAGGGGGGACAGATACGCAGTATTTT.

V gene TRBV6-5 combines with J gene TRBJ2-7; 11 positions match TRBD2. In germline, CDR1 is MNHEY, CDR2 SVGAGI. The CDR3 extends over 15 amino acids. J was trimmed by 6 bases and V by 0 bases; bases with no gene match: 4. The CDR3 DNA reads TGTGCCAGCAGTTACTCGGGACTAGCGGCAAGCGAGCAGTACTTC. Its protein product is CASSYSGLAASEQYF.

V and J are TRBV18 and TRBJ2-6; D perhaps matches TRBD2 (5 bases). Germline lookup yields CDR1 KGHSH and CDR2 LQKENI. The CDR3 contains 17 residues. Trimming stripped 4 bases from V and 0 bases from J, with 13 bases between. In DNA, the CDR3 is TGTGCCAGCTCACTAAATAGCGTTAGCTCTGGGGCCAACGTCCTGACTTTC. This sequence encodes CASSLNSVSSGANVLTF.

The chain's CDR3 is CASRAAGTGRNEQFF. In nucleotides, the CDR3 is TGTGCCAGCAGGGCAGCTGGGACAGGCCGGAATGAGCAGTTCTTC. The chain joins TRBV7-3 to TRBJ2-1; 8 bases align to TRBD1. This CDR3 is 15 amino acids long. Germline assignment: CDR1 SGHTA and CDR2 FQGTGA. Unmatched junction bases numbered 11, after V lost 6 bases and J lost 7 bases.

The V call is TRBV13, the J call TRBJ1-2; the match to TRBD1 covers 7 bases. CDR1 is PRHDT, CDR2 FYEKMQ, per germline (reference sequence). After removal of 6 bases from V and 3 bases from J, the junction contained 1 base not matched to a gene. The CDR3 sequence is 12 residues long. As DNA, the CDR3 is TGTGCCAGCAGTGGGACAGACTATGGCTACACCTTC. Protein sequence: CASSGTDYGYTF.

The CDR3 sequence is CASSPLAGYTF. Here the CDR3 DNA reads TGTGCCAGCAGCCCCCTAGCTGGCTACACCTTC. The V and J genes are TRBV28 and TRBJ1-2; D not certain. V lost 6 bases and J 7 bases, leaving 9 bases between the germline ends. This CDR3 comprises 11 residues. The germline CDR1 and CDR2 sequences are MDHEN and SYDVKM.

The chain has TRBV4-1 and TRBJ1-4; D is unresolved. V was pared by 1 base and J by 7 bases, with 10 bases between. Per the germline V gene, CDR1 is MGHRA and CDR2 is YSYEKL. This CDR3 comprises 14 residues. The CDR3 region is CASSQGGVIEKLFF. The CDR3 nucleotides are TGCGCCAGCAGCCAAGGGGGTGTGATTGAAAAACTGTTTTTT.

V and J are TRBV2 and TRBJ1-4, with D possibly being TRBD1 (6 bases). V was pared by 5 bases and J by 1 base, with 8 bases between. CDR1 and CDR2 (germline): SNHLY, FYNNEI. CDR3 length: 14 amino acids. The CDR3: CASSLQGTNEKLFF. CDR3 nucleotides: TGTGCCAGCAGTTTACAGGGAACTAATGAAAAACTGTTTTTT.

V and J are TRBV25-1 and TRBJ1-1, with 7 bases aligning to TRBD1. V dropped 6 bases and J dropped 6; count of bases not matched to a gene: 1. Germline V gene sequence: CDR1 MGHDK, CDR2 SYGVNS. The CDR3 is 11 residues long. The CDR3 loop is CASRGQSEAFF. CDR3 bases: TGTGCCAGCAGGGGACAGTCTGAAGCTTTCTTT.

The chain combines TRBV28 with TRBJ1-2; D is possibly TRBD1 (6 bases). This CDR3 has 14 amino acids. Deletions cut 7 bases from V and 2 bases from J, with 14 bases between. Germline V gene data show CDR1 as MDHEN and CDR2 as SYDVKM. The CDR3 DNA is TGTGCCAGCAAGCTTTTAGGGGGGAACTATGGCTACACCTTC. Encoded protein: CASKLLGGNYGYTF.

V and J are TRBV5-8 and TRBJ2-7; unclear D gene. CDR3 size: 11 residues. The V gene's germline CDR1 is SGHTS and CDR2 YDEGEE. Trimming took 3 bases from V and 4 from J, leaving 5 bases between them. The CDR3 protein is CASSSNYEQYF. The CDR3 bases are TGTGCCAGCAGCTCGAATTACGAGCAGTACTTC.

V is TRBV3-1 (or the pseudogene TRBV3-2) and J is TRBJ2-2; 7 bases fit TRBD1. V was clipped by 4 bases and J by 2 bases; unmatched bases: 4. The germline gives CDR1 LGHDT, CDR2 YNNKEL (reference sequence). This CDR3 has 15 amino acids. The CDR3 region has the DNA TGTGCCAGCAGCCCCTGGACAGGAAACACCGGGGAGCTGTTTTTT. It yields the protein CASSPWTGNTGELFF.

The chain links TRBV19 to TRBJ1-4; 7 bases agree with TRBD1. The germline V gene encodes CDR1 LNHDA and CDR2 SQIVND (reference sequence). V was clipped by 2 bases and J by 8 bases; unmatched bases: 8. CDR3 length equals 15 residues. The DNA for the CDR3 is TGTGCCAGTAGTATATTGACAGGGCGACAAGAAAAACTGTTTTTT. Protein product: CASSILTGRQEKLFF.

This rearrangement joins TRBV6-2 or TRBV6-3 to TRBJ1-4, with unresolved D. The CDR3 covers 13 residues. Germline V CDR1 and CDR2: MNHEY, SVGEGT. V shed 6 bases and J shed 6 bases, with 11 bases lying between them. The CDR3: CASSRREDEKLFF. The CDR3 DNA follows: TGTGCCAGCAGCCGAAGGGAGGATGAAAAACTGTTTTTT.

V and J are TRBV5-1 and TRBJ1-4, with 8 bases lining up with TRBD1. Germline-derived CDR1 and CDR2 are SGHRS and YFSETQ. V lost 2 bases, J lost 0 bases, and 6 bases stayed unmatched. CDR3 length: 17 amino acids. The CDR3 DNA is TGCGCCAGCAGCTTCGGGCAGGGGGCTGCAACTAATGAAAAACTGTTTTTT. Amino acids: CASSFGQGAATNEKLFF.

The chain links TRBV12-3 or TRBV12-4 to TRBJ2-2; D remains unclear. The CDR3 has 12 amino acids. V lost 5 bases and J lost 7, with 8 bases in between. The CDR3: CASSGPDGELFF. The CDR3 DNA reads TGTGCCAGCAGTGGTCCGGACGGGGAGCTGTTTTTT.

CDR3 coding DNA: TGCGCCAGCAGTAAGTTAATGCGGGGTACTAGCACAGATACGCAGTATTTT. Protein product: CASSKLMRGTSTDTQYF. This rearrangement joins TRBV23-1 to TRBJ2-3; possibly TRBD2 for D (6 bases). TRBV23-1 is flagged as an ORF with uncertain function. This CDR3 region has 17 residues. Trimming cost V 5 bases and J 0 bases, with 18 bases left between them.

V is TRBV3-1 (or the pseudogene TRBV3-2) and J is TRBJ1-2; tentative D call: TRBD1 (5 bases). This CDR3 contains 16 residues. The V gene lost 2 bases and the J gene lost 4 bases, with 17 bases spanning the gap. The germline CDR1 and CDR2 sequences are LGHDT and YNNKEL (reference sequence). The CDR3 bases are TGTGCCAGCAGCCAAACTACTGGGACGACGACCTATGGCTACACCTTC. Protein sequence: CASSQTTGTTTYGYTF.

The J gene is TRBJ1-5, the V gene TRBV28; no clear D. This CDR3 has 15 residues. Germline V gene lookup returns CDR1 MDHEN and CDR2 SYDVKM. V gave up 4 bases and J gave up 3 bases, with 13 bases separating them. CDR3: CASSSPQSHNQPQHF. DNA for the CDR3: TGTGCCAGCAGTTCCCCTCAAAGTCACAATCAGCCCCAGCATTTT. The variable domain in full, with the rest retrieved from reference TRBV28 and TRBJ1-5, is DVKVTQSSRYLVKRTGEKVFLECVQDMDHENMFWYRQDPGLGLRLIYFSYDVKMKEKGDIPEGYSVSREKKERFSLILESASTNQTSMYLCASSSPQSHNQPQHFGDGTRLSIL.